Included here is one TCR beta chain sequence, with context. As yet, its antigen is unknown. Clones were sequenced by immunoSEQ multiplex PCR, and TCRdb holds only the in-frame ones, with some missing. The sample includes about 130,000 clones, 88% seen only once; the top ten take 4% to 5.5%. These data come from a study of T cell responses to AZD1222 COVID-19 vaccine. Deletions cut 5 bases from V and 3 bases from J, with 5 bases between. This CDR3 is 11 amino acids long. Findings and limits, study-wide: White British donors predominated, females outnumbered males, and clonal diversity was possibly underestimated. None of the repertoires were sampled until the peak T cell response had passed. Baseline seropositives among AZD1222 recipients totaled only 5 to 7. Nearly half of spike-specific TCRs reportedly target unmutated variant regions.

V usage is TRBV12-3 or TRBV12-4 and J usage is TRBJ2-7; D ambiguous. The sequence came from an adult in good health. The specimen comprised peripheral blood, sampled on day 0 of AZD1222 vaccination. CDR3 loop: CASSPGYEQYF. CDR3 in DNA: TGTGCCAGCAGTCCTGGCTACGAGCAGTACTTC.